Here is one T cell receptor (beta chain) with its context. Its matching antigen is unknown. This record comes from a study of cytomegalovirus exposure and HLA in healthy donors. Study-wide findings and caveats: Investigators reported about 160 TCR beta chains as tied to cytomegalovirus.

The PCR had 60 Vbeta and 13 Jbeta primers. TCRdb's copy holds only in-frame clones and misses some; the assay was immunoSEQ multiplex PCR. The sample yields about 140,000 clones, about three quarters seen once. The germline gives CDR1 SNHLY, CDR2 FYNNEI. Trimming took off 10 bases at V and 0 bases at J, with 12 bases between the two ends. CDR3 length: 13 amino acids. Specimen: PBMCs. The chain recombines TRBV2 with TRBJ2-5; D perhaps matches TRBD2 (5 bases). The TCR comes from a woman in her twenties or thirties in good health and CMV-seronegative. The CDR3, as DNA: TGTGCCACCAATCGAGGGTACCAAGAGACCCAGTACTTC. Translating gives CATNRGYQETQYF. Combining the CDR3 with reference TRBV2 and TRBJ2-5 gives the whole variable domain EPEVTQTPSHQVTQMGQEVILRCVPISNHLYFYWYRQILGQKVEFLVSFYNNEISEKSEIFDDQFSVERPDGSNFTLKIRSTKLEDSAMYFCATNRGYQETQYFGPGTRLLVL.